This entry concerns a single T cell receptor (beta chain). Its cognate antigen is unknown. This sample stems from a study of T cells in localized non-small cell lung cancer. Method: immunoSEQ multiplex PCR; TCRdb's copy keeps in-frame clones and lacks some. The table shows 25,000 to 35,000 clones, with 85% to 90% occurring only once. Per germline, CDR1 SGHNT and CDR2 YYREEE (reference sequence). The CDR3 loop spans 16 amino acids. The junction had 9 bases not matched to a gene; V was cut back by 3 bases and J by 3 bases. Notes on the study in general: Tumor showed lower T cell clonality than uninvolved adjacent lung, where it was highest. Detection in adjacent lung was observed for a median approximately 53 of the top 100 tumor clones. Longer survival (overall) was linked to higher T cell density in blood.

Sample: peripheral blood, taken before any cancer treatment. The gene calls are TRBV5-4 and TRBJ1-2; 9 nucleotides match TRBD1. This receptor was identified in a female donor of 60 years or more with stage I lung adenocarcinoma. CDR3 coding DNA: TGTGCCAGCAGCTGGGGACAGGGCGGCGTGGACTATGGCTACACCTTC. It translates to CASSWGQGGVDYGYTF.